The clone carrying this TCR beta chain was seen only once. Its matching antigen is unknown. A junction end diverges from the germline sequence, so it may reflect a read error. Generated by immunoSEQ multiplex PCR, the TCRdb table keeps only in-frame clones and is missing some. There are 20,000 to 25,000 clones in the sample; approximately 90% occur only once, and 20% to 25% lies in the top ten. These data are taken from a study of OX40 agonist ivuxolimab in advanced cancers. In the study overall: Patients with prior anti-PD-1, anti-PD-L1 or anti-CTLA-4 therapy were eligible; 35% to 50% had some. Study outcomes and limitations: In the 0.1-3.0 mg/kg groups, partial responders showed among the lowest expansion.

Germline V lookup: CDR1 SSHAT, CDR2 FNYEAQ (reference sequence). The CDR3 length is 15 residues. This sequence originates from an adult with an advanced solid tumor such as melanoma, head and neck, liver or kidney cancer. The chain is built from TRBV7-7 and TRBJ2-1; D unresolved. This sample comprised CD4+ or CD8+ T cells sorted from blood, obtained in a trial of the OX40 agonist ivuxolimab. CDR3 nucleotides: TGTGCTAGCAGCGTTAGCCAAAGCTCCTACAATGAGCAGTTCTTC. It yields the protein CASSVSQSSYNEQFF.